The 27 T cell receptor beta chains reported below all come from one sample, sequenced in a study of radiation and T cells in renal cell carcinoma. The protocol was immunoSEQ multiplex PCR, while the TCRdb copy is restricted to in-frame clones and leaves out a portion. This sample has 150,000 to 200,000 clones, with about 88% found just once. Time point noted: blood 4 weeks post-SBRT, at nephrectomy. Treatment meaning: 15 Gy SBRT to primary tumor, nephrectomy 4 weeks later. Sequences were derived from blood, sampled from a patient whose treatment included radiotherapy and nephrectomy. These TCRs come from a woman aged 50 to 60 with renal cell carcinoma.

The CDR3 nucleotides read TGTGCCAGCAGTGGGGACAGATCCTACGAGCAGTACTTC. Its translation: CASSGDRSYEQYF. The V and J genes are TRBV2 and TRBJ2-7; 7 bases agree with TRBD1. The length of the CDR3 is 13 residues. With 4 bases clipped from V and 1 base from J, the junction kept 1 base outside the gene matches. Germline assignment: CDR1 SNHLY and CDR2 FYNNEI.

CDR3 DNA sequence: TGTGCCAGCACCCCACAGGGTTGGGAGCAGTACTTC. It encodes CASTPQGWEQYF. The chain employs TRBV11-2 and TRBJ2-7; TRBD1 might be the D (6 bases). The CDR3 spans 12 residues. V was pared by 7 bases and J by 7 bases, with 14 bases between. CDR1 is SGHAT, CDR2 FQNNGV, per germline.

The chain recombines TRBV7-3 with TRBJ2-6; D not certain. Trimming pared 2 bases from V and 2 bases from J, leaving 7 bases between. The CDR3 consists of 15 residues. Germline CDR1 SGHTA, CDR2 FQGTGA. CDR3 protein: CASSLGGAGANVLTF. DNA of the CDR3: TGTGCCAGCAGCTTAGGTGGGGCTGGGGCCAACGTCCTGACTTTC. The variable domain in full, completed from reference TRBV7-3 and TRBJ2-6, reads GAGVSQTPSNKVTEKGKYVELRCDPISGHTALYWYRQSLGQGPEFLIYFQGTGAADDSGLPNDRFFAVRPEGSVSTLKIQRTERGDSAVYLCASSLGGAGANVLTFGAGSRLTVL.

In nucleotides, the CDR3 is TGTGCCAGCTCACCAAGGGACAGGTCCACAGATACGCAGTATTTT. Its translation: CASSPRDRSTDTQYF. The V call is TRBV18, the J call TRBJ2-3, with TRBD1 identical over 8 bases. Trimming removed 2 bases from V and 2 bases from J; junction bases left unmatched: 3. This CDR3 comprises 15 residues. Germline CDR1 is KGHSH and CDR2 is LQKENI.

V gene TRBV6-1 combines with J gene TRBJ1-5; D is ambiguous. This CDR3 is built from 16 residues. Looked up from germline, CDR1 is MNHNS and CDR2 is SASEGT. Trimming shortened V by 0 bases and J by 4 bases, and 13 bases separated the two germline ends. In DNA form, the CDR3 reads TGTGCCAGCAGTGAAGCGCAGGCTAGGAAAAATCAGCCCCAGCATTTT. Protein sequence: CASSEAQARKNQPQHF.

The V and J genes are TRBV14 and TRBJ2-5, with D perhaps matching TRBD1 (5 bases). Germline CDR1 is SGHDN and CDR2 is FVKESK. This CDR3 region has 15 residues. V was pared by 0 bases and J by 1 base, with 9 bases between. CDR3 in amino acids: CASSQDMGRQETQYF. The CDR3 bases are TGTGCCAGCAGCCAAGATATGGGGCGCCAAGAGACCCAGTACTTC.

This rearrangement joins TRBV6-6 to TRBJ2-2; no clear D. The V end lost 4 bases, the J end lost 1 base, and 13 bases lay between the germline ends. The CDR3 sequence is 16 residues long. From germline, CDR1 is MNHNY and CDR2 SVGAGI (reference sequence). The CDR3 region has the DNA TGTGCCAGCAGTTCATTAGGTGTAGAGAACACCGGGGAGCTGTTTTTT. It encodes CASSSLGVENTGELFF.

This clone was observed a handful of times. The CDR3 is CASSPDRGNTEAFF. The DNA of the CDR3 is TGTGCCAGCTCACCTGACAGAGGGAACACTGAAGCTTTCTTT. The chain uses TRBV18 and TRBJ1-1; possibly TRBD1 for D (5 bases). The germline V gene has CDR1 KGHSH and CDR2 LQKENI. The CDR3 has 14 residues. The V gene lost 3 bases and the J gene lost 1 base, with 9 bases spanning the gap.

CDR3 coding DNA: TGTGCCAGCAGTACACGGACAGTTCAAGAGACCCAGTACTTC. Its translation is CASSTRTVQETQYF. The rearrangement joins TRBV6-5 to TRBJ2-5, with D possibly being TRBD1 (6 bases). Trimming stripped 5 bases from V and 2 bases from J, with 12 bases between. This CDR3 has 14 amino acids. Germline V lookup: CDR1 MNHEY, CDR2 SVGAGI.

This chain uses TRBV19 with TRBJ2-6, with 7 bases aligning to TRBD1. Unmatched junction bases numbered 4, after V lost 5 bases and J lost 0 bases. Germline values: CDR1 LNHDA, CDR2 SQIVND (reference sequence). The CDR3 covers 16 residues. The CDR3: CASSDRVSSGANVLTF. For the CDR3, the DNA is TGTGCCAGTAGTGACAGGGTTAGCTCTGGGGCCAACGTCCTGACTTTC.

The rearrangement uses TRBV19 and TRBJ1-5; D gene unclear. Trimming removed 3 bases from V and 0 bases from J, with 6 bases in between. Per germline, CDR1 LNHDA and CDR2 SQIVND (reference sequence). The CDR3 is made up of 14 amino acids. The CDR3, as DNA: TGTGCCAGTAGTATTAGGTATAGCAATCAGCCCCAGCATTTT. This sequence encodes CASSIRYSNQPQHF.

This clone was observed a few times. This sequence joins TRBV9 and TRBJ2-7; 12 nucleotides agree with TRBD2. Per the germline V gene, CDR1 is SGDLS and CDR2 is YYNGEE. The J segment lost 0 bases and the V segment lost 0 bases, leaving 4 bases of the junction unmatched. The CDR3 covers 17 residues. The CDR3 DNA reads TGTGCCAGCAGCGTAGCAGCGACTAGCGGGGGCTCCTACGAGCAGTACTTC. Translated, it gives CASSVAATSGGSYEQYF.

J is TRBJ1-3 and V is TRBV2; D gene unclear. CDR1 is SNHLY and CDR2 is FYNNEI in the germline V gene. This CDR3 comprises 15 residues. Deletions cut 3 bases from V and 0 bases from J, with 9 bases between. The CDR3 loop reads CASSDPLFSGNTIYF. The CDR3 nucleotides are TGTGCCAGCAGTGATCCCTTATTCTCTGGAAACACCATATATTTT.

V is TRBV28 and J is TRBJ1-2, with D possibly matching TRBD1 (5 bases). The V gene lost 6 bases and the J gene lost 7 bases, with 15 bases spanning the gap. This CDR3 has 13 residues. Per germline, CDR1 MDHEN and CDR2 SYDVKM. CDR3 amino acids: CASRSHGGTGYTF. The CDR3 coding sequence is TGTGCCAGCAGGTCTCATGGGGGAACTGGCTACACCTTC.

V is TRBV7-9 and J is TRBJ1-6; D gene ambiguous. The V and J ends lost 4 bases and 0 bases respectively, with 7 bases between them. Germline CDR1 is SEHNR and CDR2 is FQNEAQ (reference sequence). The CDR3 is made up of 15 amino acids. The CDR3 spells CASSSLGSYNSPLHF. CDR3 bases: TGTGCCAGCAGCTCGCTGGGCTCCTATAATTCACCCCTCCACTTT.

V gene TRBV6-5 combines with J gene TRBJ2-5; 14 bases are shared with TRBD2. This CDR3 has 16 amino acids. V lost 4 bases, J lost 4 bases, and 5 bases stayed unmatched. Germline V gene sequence: CDR1 MNHEY, CDR2 SVGAGI. The CDR3 region has the DNA TGTGCCAGCAGTTCCCAGACTAGCGGGGGGGCAGAGACCCAGTACTTC. This translates into CASSSQTSGGAETQYF.

This rearrangement joins TRBV19 to TRBJ2-1; TRBD2 matches 12 bases. CDR1 is LNHDA and CDR2 is SQIVND in the germline V gene (reference sequence). This CDR3 contains 17 residues. The junction had 8 bases not matched to a gene; V was cut back by 5 bases and J by 3 bases. The CDR3 loop is CASSAWTSGDLYNEQFF. Here the CDR3 DNA reads TGTGCCAGTAGTGCCTGGACTAGCGGGGACCTCTACAATGAGCAGTTCTTC.

This chain links TRBV19 with TRBJ2-3; possibly TRBD1 for D (6 bases). From germline, CDR1 is LNHDA and CDR2 SQIVND (reference sequence). Trimming left V 6 bases short and J 4 bases short, with 14 bases between. The CDR3 sequence is 14 residues long. The CDR3 reads CASSPGQHPDTQYF. The CDR3 DNA reads TGTGCCAGTAGCCCAGGACAGCACCCAGATACGCAGTATTTT.

This chain connects TRBV7-2 to TRBJ1-4; D gene uncertain. In germline, CDR1 is SGHTA, CDR2 FQGNSA. This CDR3 has 14 residues. V lost 5 bases to trimming and J lost 7 bases, with 14 bases between them. The CDR3 loop reads CASSPTGGGEKLFF. CDR3 bases: TGTGCCAGCAGCCCTACTGGTGGTGGTGAAAAACTGTTTTTT.

This chain connects TRBV6-6 to TRBJ2-7; D is unclear. The germline V and J ends were trimmed by 2 bases and 6 bases, with 8 bases remaining between them. In germline, CDR1 is MNHNY, CDR2 SVGAGI (reference sequence). The CDR3 runs 12 residues. The CDR3 spells CASSYDTAEQYF. CDR3 DNA sequence: TGTGCCAGCAGTTACGACACTGCCGAGCAGTACTTC.

CDR3 sequence: CATSSGMWGNTEAFF. In nucleotides, the CDR3 is TGTGCCACCAGCAGTGGTATGTGGGGGAACACTGAAGCTTTCTTT. The rearrangement joins TRBV15 to TRBJ1-1; D remains ambiguous. The CDR3 runs 15 residues. V was cut by 3 bases and J by 1 base, with 12 bases left in between. CDR1 and CDR2 from the germline V gene are LNHNV and YYDKDF (reference sequence).

The V call is TRBV19, the J call TRBJ2-7, with TRBD2 matching over 14 bases. This CDR3 is 16 amino acids long. With 5 bases clipped from V and 3 bases from J, the junction kept 6 bases outside the gene matches. Germline V gene data show CDR1 as LNHDA and CDR2 as SQIVND (reference sequence). The CDR3 nucleotides read TGTGCCAGTAGTCCAGGACTAGCGGGGGGATACTACGAGCAGTACTTC. Its protein is CASSPGLAGGYYEQYF. Variable domain in full (rest from reference TRBV19 and TRBJ2-7): DGGITQSPKYLFRKEGQNVTLSCEQNLNHDAMYWYRQDPGQGLRLIYYSQIVNDFQKGDIAEGYSVSREKKESFPLTVTSAQKNPTAFYLCASSPGLAGGYYEQYFGPGTRLTVT.

The gene calls are TRBV7-2 and TRBJ2-2, with 7 bases matching TRBD1. Germline CDR1 and CDR2: SGHTA and FQGNSA. V was clipped by 2 bases and J by 4 bases; unmatched bases: 4. The CDR3 has 15 amino acids. The CDR3 DNA follows: TGTGCCAGCAGCTTATCGACAGGGACCACCGGGGAGCTGTTTTTT. Protein: CASSLSTGTTGELFF.

This clone has a handful of counts. The rearrangement joins TRBV11-1 to TRBJ1-1, with D perhaps matching TRBD1 (6 bases). Trimming stripped 7 bases from V and 7 bases from J, with 16 bases between. The CDR3 totals 13 residues. Germline-derived CDR1 and CDR2 are SGHAT and FQDESV (reference sequence). The CDR3 reads CASTHLRGDEAFF. Here the CDR3 DNA reads TGTGCCAGCACCCATTTGAGGGGGGATGAAGCTTTCTTT.

Only one count was recorded for this clone. The gene calls are TRBV12-5 and TRBJ2-5, with 8 bases lining up with TRBD2. The J segment lost 7 bases and the V segment lost 3 bases, leaving 7 bases of the junction unmatched. This CDR3 is built from 14 residues. CDR1 and CDR2 from the germline V gene are LGHNT and FRNRAP. The CDR3 nucleotides are TGTGCTAGTGGTTTCGGGGGGGCTTCTGGGACCCAGTACTTC. It yields the protein CASGFGGASGTQYF.

This clone was recorded once. The rearrangement joins TRBV7-9 to TRBJ1-1; D is perhaps TRBD1 (6 bases). From germline, CDR1 is SEHNR and CDR2 FQNEAQ (reference sequence). There are 14 residues in the CDR3. The V end was cut by 1 base, the J end by 1 base, with 7 bases between. In DNA form, the CDR3 reads TGTGCCAGCAGCTTAGGGACAGCGAACACTGAAGCTTTCTTT. Translation gives CASSLGTANTEAFF.

This chain joins TRBV9 and TRBJ2-1; D may be TRBD1 or TRBD2 (5 bases each). V shed 0 bases and J shed 4 bases, with 8 bases lying between them. CDR1 and CDR2 from the germline V gene are SGDLS and YYNGEE. This CDR3 spans 14 amino acids. In DNA form, the CDR3 reads TGTGCCAGCAGCGTAGACGGGGCGTACAATGAGCAGTTCTTC. This codes for CASSVDGAYNEQFF.